This T cell receptor beta chain was identified in a study of blood T cell repertoires in COVID-19. Looking at the study overall: The United States, Italy and Spain provided the acute and convalescent COVID-19 samples. In each case, the material was cDNA or gDNA derived from T cells, B-cell-depleted T cells, or PBMCs.

Some clones are missing from TCRdb's copy, which holds only in-frame ones; the method was immunoSEQ multiplex PCR. The data hold about 180,000 clones, with 80% to 90% observed a single time. V was pared by 3 bases and J by 8 bases, with 8 bases of the junction left unmatched. The CDR3 is 14 residues long. The germline gives CDR1 ENHRY, CDR2 SYGVKD. The rearrangement links TRBV10-3 to TRBJ1-2; 8 bases match TRBD1. This receptor was taken from a man aged 18 to 29 who had recovered from COVID-19. Sequencing was carried out using peripheral blood. CDR3 sequence: CAISDPGQVGGYTF. The CDR3 DNA is TGTGCCATCAGTGACCCGGGACAGGTGGGGGGCTACACCTTC.